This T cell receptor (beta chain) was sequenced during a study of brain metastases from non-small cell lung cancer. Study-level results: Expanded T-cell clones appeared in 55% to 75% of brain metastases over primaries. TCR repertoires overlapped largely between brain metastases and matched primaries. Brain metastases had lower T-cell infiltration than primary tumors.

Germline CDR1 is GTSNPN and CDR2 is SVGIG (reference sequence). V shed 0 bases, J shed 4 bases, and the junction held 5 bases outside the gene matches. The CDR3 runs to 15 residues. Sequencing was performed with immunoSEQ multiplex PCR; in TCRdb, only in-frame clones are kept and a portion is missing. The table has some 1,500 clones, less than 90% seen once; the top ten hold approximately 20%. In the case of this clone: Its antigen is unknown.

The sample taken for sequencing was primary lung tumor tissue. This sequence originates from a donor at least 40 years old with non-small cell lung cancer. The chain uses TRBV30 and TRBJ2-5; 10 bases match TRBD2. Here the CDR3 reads CAWSVLLAGIETQYF. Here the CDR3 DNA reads TGTGCCTGGAGTGTACTACTAGCGGGGATAGAGACCCAGTACTTC.